The rows below give T cell receptor beta chains drawn from one sample of a study of CD8+ T cells in alopecia areata. The method was immunoSEQ multiplex PCR; TCRdb's version includes in-frame clones alone and lacks a portion of them. This table has about 170,000 clones, roughly 58% appearing once. This sample comprised CD4+ T cells sorted from blood, obtained at approximately week 61, from a patient treated with tofacitinib. These TCRs come from a human donor with alopecia areata. The CDR3 runs from the conserved cysteine through the conserved F or W. A D gene is named only where the DNA matches it firmly. Size values are once, few and many counts, or a class for expanded clones, and some rows have none.

clone_size d_call j_call v_call cdr3_nt cdr3_aa
few - TRBJ1-6 TRBV5-6 TGTGCCAGCAGCTTGGATCCAGGGGCCAGGAATTCACCCCTCCACTTT CASSLDPGARNSPLHF
- - TRBJ2-4 TRBV7-9 TGTGCCAGCAGCGAAGTAAGGGGGTCCGACATTCAGTACTTC CASSEVRGSDIQYF
few TRBD2 TRBJ2-1 TRBV29-1 TGCAGCGTTGCCCCCCAGCGGGGGGGCCCCAATGAGCAGTTCTTC CSVAPQRGGPNEQFF
- - TRBJ1-5 TRBV30 TGTGCCTGGAGTGTGGGACTCTCGAATCAGCCCCAGCATTTT CAWSVGLSNQPQHF
- - TRBJ1-1 TRBV28 TGTGCCAGCAGTTTAATACAGGGGAACACTGAAGCTTTCTTT CASSLIQGNTEAFF
- - TRBJ2-4 TRBV30 TGTGCCCTGGACCCCGGGGCCAAAAACATTCAGTACTTC CALDPGAKNIQYF
few TRBD1 TRBJ2-1 TRBV7-2 TGTGCCAGCTCCAGCCGGGACAGGGCCTACAATGAGCAGTTCTTC CASSSRDRAYNEQFF
- - TRBJ1-3 TRBV11-3 TGTGCCAGCAGCCGCAGGGGATCCGGAAACACCATATATTTT CASSRRGSGNTIYF
- TRBD1 TRBJ2-1 TRBV15 TGTGCCACCAGCAGACAGGGGGTCGGGCAGTTCTTC CATSRQGVGQFF
- TRBD1 TRBJ1-4 TRBV19 TGTGCCAGTAGTATGACAGGGGTTAGTGAAAAACTGTTTTTT CASSMTGVSEKLFF
- - TRBJ1-1 TRBV29-1 TGCAGCACCCGGGGCAGAATGAACACTGAAGCTTTCTTT CSTRGRMNTEAFF
few TRBD1 TRBJ2-7 TRBV29-1 TGCAGCGCCGGACAGGGGTCCTACGAGCAGTACTTC CSAGQGSYEQYF
- TRBD1 TRBJ1-1 TRBV7-9 TGTGCCAGCACGGGACAGGGGCCCATGAACACTGAAGCTTTCTTT CASTGQGPMNTEAFF
few - TRBJ1-4 TRBV7-9 TGTGCCAGCAGCTCAACAAGGACCGATGAAAAACTGTTTTTT CASSSTRTDEKLFF
many - TRBJ2-3 TRBV9 TGTGCCAGCAGCGTAGTAGGCACAGATACGCAGTATTTT CASSVVGTDTQYF
few - TRBJ1-2 TRBV20-1 TGCAGTGCTAGCGACGGAGTGGGCTACACCTTC CSASDGVGYTF
- - TRBJ2-3 TRBV19 TGTGCCAGTAGTAAACGAACAGATACGCAGTATTTT CASSKRTDTQYF
few - TRBJ2-7 TRBV14 TGTGCCAGCAGCCAAGAGGGCAGACCAAACGGCGAGCAGTACTTC CASSQEGRPNGEQYF
- - TRBJ1-2 TRBV11-2 TGTGCCAGCAGCTCCACCGGACGCTATGGCTACACCTTC CASSSTGRYGYTF
few - TRBJ2-1 TRBV7-2 TGTGCCAGCAGCTTAGGCGCCCCTTTGGGTGAGCAGTTCTTC CASSLGAPLGEQFF
- - TRBJ2-2 TRBV7-3 TGTGCCAGCAGCTCGCCCCCCGGGGAGCTGTTTTTT CASSSPPGELFF
- TRBD2 TRBJ2-1 TRBV30 TGTGCCTGGACCCTCAGCGGGGGCGGCGAGCAGTTCTTC CAWTLSGGGEQFF
- - TRBJ2-3 TRBV5-1 TGCGCCAGCAGCTTGGGGACAGTACTAACAAACACAGATACGCAGTATTTT CASSLGTVLTNTDTQYF
- - TRBJ1-5 TRBV4-1 TGCGCCAGCAGCCAAGATGCCAGTGGACGCAATCAGCCCCAGCATTTT CASSQDASGRNQPQHF
few TRBD2 TRBJ2-5 TRBV29-1 TGCAGCGTTGTTGCGGGGGGTCAAGAGACCCAGTACTTC CSVVAGGQETQYF
few - TRBJ1-1 TRBV6-5 TGTGCCAGCAGTTACGGACAGCTGAACACTGAAGCTTTCTTT CASSYGQLNTEAFF
- TRBD1 TRBJ2-3 TRBV7-2 TGTGCCAGCAGTCTGGACAGGGTCGATACGCAGTATTTT CASSLDRVDTQYF
- - TRBJ2-6 TRBV5-1 TGCGCCAGCAGCTTGGTTGTGGGCTCTGGGGCCAACGTCCTGACTTTC CASSLVVGSGANVLTF
- - TRBJ1-1 TRBV29-1 TGCAGCGTTGTAGGCCGGATGAGGACTGAAGCTTTCTTT CSVVGRMRTEAFF
- - TRBJ2-5 TRBV29-1 TGCAGCGCGGGGGAGTACCAAGAGACCCAGTACTTC CSAGEYQETQYF
- - TRBJ2-1 TRBV20-1 TGCAGTGCTAAAAATGGGCGTGAGCAGTTCTTC CSAKNGREQFF
- - TRBJ2-5 TRBV30 TGTGCCTGGAGCGTAAAAGAGACCCAGTACTTC CAWSVKETQYF
few - TRBJ2-5 TRBV5-8 TGTGCCAGCAGCTTGGAAGCAGCGCGGCAAGAGACCCAGTACTTC CASSLEAARQETQYF
- TRBD1 TRBJ2-4 TRBV30 TGTGCCTGGAGTCTTACAGGGGGCGCGCCCATTCAGTACTTC CAWSLTGGAPIQYF
- TRBD2 TRBJ2-1 TRBV29-1 TGCAGCGTTGCCTATTCGACTAGCGGGGTAGAGCAGTTCTTC CSVAYSTSGVEQFF
- - TRBJ1-1 TRBV2 TGTGCCAGTAATCGGGACATGAACACTGAAGCTTTCTTT CASNRDMNTEAFF
- - TRBJ2-5 TRBV2 TGTGCCAGCAGTTGGGGGCTCGAGACCCAGTACTTC CASSWGLETQYF
few TRBD1 TRBJ2-4 TRBV4-2 TGTGCCAGCAGCCCTAGGACAGGGGAAAATAACATTCAGTACTTC CASSPRTGENNIQYF
- - TRBJ2-5 TRBV5-1 TGCGCCAGCTCCTGGGGGAACCGATCCAGGGAGACCCAGTACTTC CASSWGNRSRETQYF
- - TRBJ1-1 TRBV25-1 TGTGCCAGCAGGGGGCCCGCGGGTAGAGCTTTCTTT CASRGPAGRAFF